The present entry profiles one TCR beta chain with its context. The sample carries other DNA sequences with the same CDR3. In each case, RNA was isolated and then reverse transcribed into cDNA as the sequencing template. Clones were sequenced by immunoSEQ multiplex PCR, and TCRdb holds only the in-frame ones, with some missing. The data show some 100,000 clones, 44% seen once. This sample was included in a study of CD8+ T cells in alopecia areata. Study details: Twice a day, 5 to 10 mg of oral tofacitinib was administered to treated patients.

Treatment specified: oral pan-JAK inhibitor, 5-10 mg twice daily. CDR1 and CDR2 from the germline V gene are SGHRS and YFSETQ. The CDR3 loop spans 16 amino acids. The trim removed 3 bases at V and 6 bases at J, leaving 4 bases unmatched. V usage is TRBV5-1 and J usage is TRBJ2-2; TRBD2 agrees at 14 bases. Sequenced here: CD8+ T cells sorted from blood, sampled at week 24, from a patient treated with tofacitinib. The TCR comes from a human donor with alopecia areata. For the CDR3, the DNA is TGCGCCAGCAGCTCGGGACTAGCGGGAGTCGCCGGGGAGCTGTTTTTT. This translates into CASSSGLAGVAGELFF.